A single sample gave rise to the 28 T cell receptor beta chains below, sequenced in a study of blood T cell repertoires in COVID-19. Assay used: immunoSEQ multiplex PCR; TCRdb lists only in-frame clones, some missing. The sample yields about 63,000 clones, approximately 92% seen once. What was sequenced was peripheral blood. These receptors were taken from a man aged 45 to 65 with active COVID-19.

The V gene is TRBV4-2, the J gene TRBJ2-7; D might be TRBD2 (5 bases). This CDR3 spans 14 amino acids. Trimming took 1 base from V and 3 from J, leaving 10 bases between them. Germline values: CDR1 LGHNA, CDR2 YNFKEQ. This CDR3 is CASSQGAGDYEQYF. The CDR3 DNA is TGTGCCAGCAGCCAAGGGGCGGGCGACTACGAGCAGTACTTC.

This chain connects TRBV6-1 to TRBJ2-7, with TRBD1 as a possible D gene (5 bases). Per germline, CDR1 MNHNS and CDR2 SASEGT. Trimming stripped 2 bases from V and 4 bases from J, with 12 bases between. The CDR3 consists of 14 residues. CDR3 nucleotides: TGTGCCAGCAGTGAATTTCGGACAACTTACGAGCAGTACTTC. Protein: CASSEFRTTYEQYF.

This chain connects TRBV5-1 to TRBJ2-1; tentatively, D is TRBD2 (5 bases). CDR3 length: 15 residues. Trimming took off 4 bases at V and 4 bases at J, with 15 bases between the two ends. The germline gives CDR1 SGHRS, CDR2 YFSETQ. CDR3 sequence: CASSVPTGTYNEQFF. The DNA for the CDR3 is TGCGCCAGCAGCGTACCCACGGGAACTTACAATGAGCAGTTCTTC.

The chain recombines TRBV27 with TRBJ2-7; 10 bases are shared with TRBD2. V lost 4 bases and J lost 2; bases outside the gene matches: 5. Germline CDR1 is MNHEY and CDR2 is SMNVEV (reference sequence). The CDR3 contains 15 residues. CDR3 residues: CASSSGLATPYEQYF. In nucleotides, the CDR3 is TGTGCCAGCAGTTCGGGACTAGCGACACCCTACGAGCAGTACTTC.

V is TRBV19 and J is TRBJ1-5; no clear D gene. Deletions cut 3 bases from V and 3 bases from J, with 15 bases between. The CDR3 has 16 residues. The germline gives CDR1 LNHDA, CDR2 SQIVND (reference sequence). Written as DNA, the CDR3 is TGTGCCAGTAGTATTAGGATGGTACAGATCAATCAGCCCCAGCATTTT. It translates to CASSIRMVQINQPQHF.

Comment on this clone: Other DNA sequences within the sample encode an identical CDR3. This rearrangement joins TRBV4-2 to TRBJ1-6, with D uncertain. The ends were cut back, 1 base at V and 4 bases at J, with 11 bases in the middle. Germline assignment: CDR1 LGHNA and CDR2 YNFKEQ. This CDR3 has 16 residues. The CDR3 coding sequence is TGTGCCAGCAGCCAAGGGACTTTCGAGTATAATTCACCCCTCCACTTT. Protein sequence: CASSQGTFEYNSPLHF.

CDR3 in DNA: TGTGCCAGCACCCCGGGGGGTAGGCTCGCCTACGAGCAGTACTTC. Translating it yields CASTPGGRLAYEQYF. The rearrangement links TRBV28 to TRBJ2-7; TRBD2 matches at 7 bases. CDR1 and CDR2 (germline): MDHEN, SYDVKM. V lost 7 bases to trimming and J lost 2 bases; unmatched junction nucleotides: 11. This CDR3 has 15 residues.

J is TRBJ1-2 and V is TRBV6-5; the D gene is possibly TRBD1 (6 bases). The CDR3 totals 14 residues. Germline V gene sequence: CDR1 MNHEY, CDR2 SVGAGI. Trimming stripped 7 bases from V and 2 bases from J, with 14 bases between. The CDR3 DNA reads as TGTGCCAGCATAGACAGGACTCAAAACTATGGCTACACCTTC. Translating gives CASIDRTQNYGYTF.

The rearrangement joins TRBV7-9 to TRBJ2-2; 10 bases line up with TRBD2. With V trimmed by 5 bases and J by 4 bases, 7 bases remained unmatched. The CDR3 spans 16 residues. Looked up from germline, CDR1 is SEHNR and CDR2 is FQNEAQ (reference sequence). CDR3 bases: TGTGCCAGCAGCCCTGCTGCTAGCGGGAGCACCGGGGAGCTGTTTTTT. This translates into CASSPAASGSTGELFF.

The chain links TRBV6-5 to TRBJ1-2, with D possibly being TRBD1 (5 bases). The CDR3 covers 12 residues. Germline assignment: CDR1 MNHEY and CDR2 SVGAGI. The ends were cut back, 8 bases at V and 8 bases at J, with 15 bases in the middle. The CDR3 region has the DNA TGTGCCAGCCAACCGGCGGGGGGAGGCTACACCTTC. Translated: CASQPAGGGYTF.

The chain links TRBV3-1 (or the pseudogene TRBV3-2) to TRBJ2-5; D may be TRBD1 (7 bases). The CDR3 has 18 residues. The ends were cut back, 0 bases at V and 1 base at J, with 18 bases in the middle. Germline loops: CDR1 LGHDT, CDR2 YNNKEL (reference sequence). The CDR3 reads CASSQDSYRGTVQETQYF. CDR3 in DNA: TGTGCCAGCAGCCAAGACTCGTATCGCGGGACAGTCCAAGAGACCCAGTACTTC.

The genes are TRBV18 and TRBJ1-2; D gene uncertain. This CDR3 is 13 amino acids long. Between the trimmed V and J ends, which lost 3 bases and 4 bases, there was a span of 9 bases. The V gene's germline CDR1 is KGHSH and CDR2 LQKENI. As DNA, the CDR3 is TGTGCCAGCTCACCCAACAGCGGCTATGGCTACACCTTC. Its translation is CASSPNSGYGYTF.

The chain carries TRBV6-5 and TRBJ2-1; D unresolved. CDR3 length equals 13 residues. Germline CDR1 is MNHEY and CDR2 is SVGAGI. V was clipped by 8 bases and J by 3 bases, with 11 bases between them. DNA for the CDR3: TGTGCCAGCGAGGTAGCTCTCTACAATGAGCAGTTCTTC. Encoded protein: CASEVALYNEQFF.

The CDR3 nucleotides read TGCGCCAGCAGCCAAGAGACACTCCACAATCAGCCCCAGCATTTT. It encodes CASSQETLHNQPQHF. The gene calls are TRBV4-1 and TRBJ1-5; D gene unclear. Germline V CDR1 and CDR2: MGHRA, YSYEKL. CDR3 length equals 15 residues. The V gene lost 0 bases and the J gene lost 3 bases, with 9 bases spanning the gap.

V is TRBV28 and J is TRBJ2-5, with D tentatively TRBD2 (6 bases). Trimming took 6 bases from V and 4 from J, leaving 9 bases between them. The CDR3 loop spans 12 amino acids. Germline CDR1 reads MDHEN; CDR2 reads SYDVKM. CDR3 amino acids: CASRRGRETQYF. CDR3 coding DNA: TGTGCCAGCAGGCGGGGAAGAGAGACCCAGTACTTC.

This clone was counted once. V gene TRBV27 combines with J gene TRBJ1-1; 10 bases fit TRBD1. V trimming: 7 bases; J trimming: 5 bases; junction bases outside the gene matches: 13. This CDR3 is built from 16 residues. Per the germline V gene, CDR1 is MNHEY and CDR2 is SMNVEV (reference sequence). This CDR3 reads CASTQPGQGPRTEAFF. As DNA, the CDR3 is TGTGCCAGCACACAACCGGGACAGGGGCCTCGGACTGAAGCTTTCTTT.

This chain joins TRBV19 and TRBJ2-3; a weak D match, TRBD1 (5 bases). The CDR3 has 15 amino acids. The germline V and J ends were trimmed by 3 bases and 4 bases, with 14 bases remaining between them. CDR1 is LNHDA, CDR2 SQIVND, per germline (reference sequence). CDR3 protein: CASSMGTGSPDTQYF. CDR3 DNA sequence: TGTGCCAGTAGTATGGGTACAGGCAGCCCAGATACGCAGTATTTT.

The CDR3 loop reads CASSYSGQGNTEAFF. CDR3 DNA sequence: TGTGCCAGCAGTTACTCGGGACAGGGTAATACTGAAGCTTTCTTT. The chain recombines TRBV6-2 or TRBV6-3 with TRBJ1-1; 9 positions agree with TRBD1. Germline V gene lookup returns CDR1 MNHEY and CDR2 SVGEGT. The CDR3 loop spans 15 amino acids. V trimming: 0 bases; J trimming: 5 bases; junction bases outside the gene matches: 4.

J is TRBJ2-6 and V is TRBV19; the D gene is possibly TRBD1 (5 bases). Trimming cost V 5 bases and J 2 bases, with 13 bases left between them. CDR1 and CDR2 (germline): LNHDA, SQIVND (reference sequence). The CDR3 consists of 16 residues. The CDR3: CASSFPQGTGANVLTF. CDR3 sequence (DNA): TGTGCCAGTAGTTTCCCCCAGGGAACTGGGGCCAACGTCCTGACTTTC.

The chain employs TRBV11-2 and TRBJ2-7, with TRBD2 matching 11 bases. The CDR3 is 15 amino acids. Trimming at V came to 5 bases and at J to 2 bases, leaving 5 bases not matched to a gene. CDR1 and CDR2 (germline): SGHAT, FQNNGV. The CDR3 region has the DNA TGTGCCAGCAGCCTCGGGACTAGCGGTGCCTACGAGCAGTACTTC. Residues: CASSLGTSGAYEQYF.

The CDR3 sequence: CASSIGQVNTEAFF. CDR3 nucleotide sequence: TGTGCCAGTAGTATCGGACAGGTGAACACTGAAGCTTTCTTT. The chain is built from TRBV19 and TRBJ1-1, with 7 bases that match TRBD1. The V gene's germline CDR1 is LNHDA and CDR2 SQIVND (reference sequence). CDR3 length equals 14 residues. V dropped 3 bases and J dropped 0; count of bases not matched to a gene: 1.

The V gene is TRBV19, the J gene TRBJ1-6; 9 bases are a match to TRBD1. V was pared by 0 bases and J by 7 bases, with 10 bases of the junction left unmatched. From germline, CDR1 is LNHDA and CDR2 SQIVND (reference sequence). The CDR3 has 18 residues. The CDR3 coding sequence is TGTGCCAGTAGTATAGACTTACAGGGGGCATCTCGAAATTCACCCCTCCACTTT. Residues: CASSIDLQGASRNSPLHF.

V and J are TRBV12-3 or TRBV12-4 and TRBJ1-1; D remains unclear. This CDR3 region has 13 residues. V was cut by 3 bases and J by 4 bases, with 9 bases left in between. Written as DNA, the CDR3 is TGTGCCAGCAGTTTCGGGGAGTCCACTGAAGCTTTCTTT. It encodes CASSFGESTEAFF.

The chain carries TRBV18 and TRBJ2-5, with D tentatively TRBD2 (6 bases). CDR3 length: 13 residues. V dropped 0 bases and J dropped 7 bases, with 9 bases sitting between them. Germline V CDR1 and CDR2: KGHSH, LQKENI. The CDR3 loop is CASSPPPGGTQYF. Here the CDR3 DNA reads TGTGCCAGCTCACCACCGCCCGGGGGGACCCAGTACTTC.

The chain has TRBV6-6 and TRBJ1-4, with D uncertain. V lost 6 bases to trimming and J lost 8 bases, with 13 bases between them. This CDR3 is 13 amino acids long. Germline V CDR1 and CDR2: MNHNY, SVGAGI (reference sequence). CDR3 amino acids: CASRAPGFEKLFF. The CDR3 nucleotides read TGTGCCAGCAGGGCACCGGGGTTCGAAAAACTGTTTTTT.

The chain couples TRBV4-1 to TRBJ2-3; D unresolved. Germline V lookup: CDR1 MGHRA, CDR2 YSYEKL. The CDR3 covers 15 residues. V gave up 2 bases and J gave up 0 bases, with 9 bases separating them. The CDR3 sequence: CASSQSNPSTDTQYF. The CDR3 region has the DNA TGCGCCAGCAGCCAATCTAACCCGAGCACAGATACGCAGTATTTT.

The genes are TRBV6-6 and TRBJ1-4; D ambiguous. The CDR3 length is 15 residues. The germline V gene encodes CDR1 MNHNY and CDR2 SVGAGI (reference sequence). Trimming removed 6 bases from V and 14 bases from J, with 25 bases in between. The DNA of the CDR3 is TGTGCCAGCAGCGTCCCCGGGGAAGGAGTTGGTGGGCTGTTTTTT. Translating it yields CASSVPGEGVGGLFF.

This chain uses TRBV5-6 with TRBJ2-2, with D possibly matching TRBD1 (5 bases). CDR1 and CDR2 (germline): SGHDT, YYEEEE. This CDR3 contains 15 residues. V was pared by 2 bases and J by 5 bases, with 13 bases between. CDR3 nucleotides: TGTGCCAGCAGCTTTGTTGGTCGACAGACCGGGGAGCTGTTTTTT. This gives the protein CASSFVGRQTGELFF.